Shown below are 29 T cell receptor beta chains from a single sample sequenced in a study of shared clonotypes between healthy human individuals (dated by TCRdb to the early 2020s). The library was built by means of the immunoSEQ multiplex PCR assay. Drawn from immuneACCESS, this table holds only the in-frame rearrangements with V and J called that TCRdb kept. Clones are partly lost; checked studies trace under half to an unresolved V gene and leave the rest unexplained. The sample data list 630,000 or so clones, and 95% to 98% of these were observed just once. 0.3% of the sample comes from the top ten. CD8 naive samples were obtained by positive selection for CCR7 among CD45RO-negative cells, yielding a CD45RA+CCR7+ population from which TemRA cells were excluded. The sequenced material came from naive CD8+ T cells sorted from blood. In the paper's terms, the cell subset or site label means: CD45RA+CCR7+. All receptors come from a man aged 25-45 years in good health.

Concerning this clone: One end of the junction varies from germline; a read error may be responsible. The chain has TRBV7-3 and TRBJ2-2, with 11 bases matching TRBD1. This CDR3 is built from 16 residues. The germline V gene has CDR1 SGHTA and CDR2 FQGTGA. CDR3 protein: CASSLRDRGNAGELFF. The CDR3 DNA follows: TGTGCCAGCAGCCTAAGGGACAGGGGGAACGCCGGGGAGCTGTTTTTT.

The chain couples TRBV6-5 to TRBJ2-1; the match to TRBD2 covers 7 bases. CDR1 and CDR2 (germline): MNHEY, SVGAGI. V shed 2 bases, J shed 4 bases, and the junction held 2 bases outside the gene matches. There are 14 residues in the CDR3. The CDR3 loop is CASSYGREYNEQFF. The DNA for the CDR3 is TGTGCCAGCAGTTACGGGCGGGAGTACAATGAGCAGTTCTTC.

This chain links TRBV28 with TRBJ2-7, with 11 bases that match TRBD2. Germline CDR1 and CDR2: MDHEN and SYDVKM. The CDR3 is 16 amino acids. Trimming removed 6 bases from V and 4 bases from J; junction bases left unmatched: 11. CDR3 loop: CASSFGLGTSGYEQYF. For the CDR3, the DNA is TGTGCCAGCAGCTTCGGGTTGGGGACTAGCGGATACGAGCAGTACTTC.

This chain joins TRBV11-2 and TRBJ2-1; TRBD2 matches at 11 bases. With 4 bases clipped from V and 5 bases from J, the junction kept 10 bases outside the gene matches. Germline CDR1 is SGHAT and CDR2 is FQNNGV. This CDR3 contains 17 residues. Here the CDR3 DNA reads TGTGCCAGCAGCTCACGGACTAGCGGGCCTATCAACAATGAGCAGTTCTTC. Its translation: CASSSRTSGPINNEQFF.

The V call is TRBV11-2, the J call TRBJ1-1; D gene unclear. The CDR3 loop spans 14 amino acids. V lost 0 bases and J lost 1, with 6 bases in between. Germline V gene sequence: CDR1 SGHAT, CDR2 FQNNGV. The CDR3 sequence: CASSLDPGNTEAFF. CDR3 in DNA: TGTGCCAGCAGCTTAGATCCGGGGAACACTGAAGCTTTCTTT.

V is TRBV10-1 and J is TRBJ2-1; TRBD2 matches at 10 bases. Per the germline V gene, CDR1 is WNHNN and CDR2 is SYGVQD (reference sequence). The CDR3 extends over 13 amino acids. V was pared by 9 bases and J by 10 bases, with 9 bases of the junction left unmatched. CDR3 DNA sequence: TGCGCCAGTCGACTAGCGGGTAGACGAGAGCAGTTCTTC. Its translation is CASRLAGRREQFF.

The V gene is TRBV9, the J gene TRBJ2-1; D not certain. Trimming removed 1 base at V and 4 bases at J, with 6 bases between. Germline values: CDR1 SGDLS, CDR2 YYNGEE. The CDR3 is 13 residues long. Here the CDR3 DNA reads TGTGCCAGCAGCGTAATGGCGTACAATGAGCAGTTCTTC. Encoded protein: CASSVMAYNEQFF.

The rearrangement joins TRBV27 to TRBJ2-5; possibly TRBD2 for D (6 bases). The length of the CDR3 is 16 residues. With 9 bases removed from V and 5 bases from J, the gap between germline ends came to 25 bases. Germline loops: CDR1 MNHEY, CDR2 SMNVEV (reference sequence). The CDR3, as DNA: TGTGCCAGAATACTAGCAGTCGTTCTTAATCGGGAGACCCAGTACTTC. Translating gives CARILAVVLNRETQYF.

The rearrangement links TRBV28 to TRBJ2-7; the D gene is possibly TRBD2 (6 bases). The CDR3 has 12 amino acids. Per the germline V gene, CDR1 is MDHEN and CDR2 is SYDVKM. Trimming took off 3 bases at V and 6 bases at J, with 9 bases between the two ends. CDR3 DNA: TGTGCCAGCAGTTTTCAGGGAGGCGAGCAGTACTTC. Protein: CASSFQGGEQYF.

The rearrangement links TRBV9 to TRBJ2-2; tentative D call: TRBD1 (5 bases). Trimming stripped 0 bases from V and 5 bases from J, with 14 bases between. CDR1 is SGDLS, CDR2 YYNGEE, per germline. The CDR3 length is 16 residues. CDR3 nucleotide sequence: TGTGCCAGCAGCGTAGCCGCAGGGTTTTTTACCGGGGAGCTGTTTTTT. It encodes CASSVAAGFFTGELFF.

The chain joins TRBV13 to TRBJ2-2, with D uncertain. The CDR3 is 15 residues long. CDR1 and CDR2 (germline): PRHDT, FYEKMQ (reference sequence). Between the trimmed V and J ends, which lost 7 bases and 4 bases, there was a span of 16 bases. CDR3 nucleotides: TGTGCCAGCACCTTGACAAAAGCATCCACCGGGGAGCTGTTTTTT. It codes for CASTLTKASTGELFF.

The rearrangement uses TRBV7-9 and TRBJ2-1, with 12 bases identical to TRBD2. This CDR3 spans 16 amino acids. V lost 5 bases and J lost 4; bases outside the gene matches: 6. Germline loops: CDR1 SEHNR, CDR2 FQNEAQ (reference sequence). In DNA, the CDR3 is TGTGCCAGCAGCCCCGAACTAGCGGGGGGTTACAATGAGCAGTTCTTC. Its translation is CASSPELAGGYNEQFF.

J is TRBJ2-5 and V is TRBV27, with D perhaps TRBD1 (6 bases). V lost 3 bases and J lost 9, with 14 bases in between. The CDR3 covers 13 residues. The V gene's germline CDR1 is MNHEY and CDR2 SMNVEV (reference sequence). As DNA, the CDR3 is TGTGCCAGCAGTTTGTCCCGGGACAAATCCCAGTACTTC. Its protein is CASSLSRDKSQYF.

V is TRBV7-8 and J is TRBJ2-7; 7 bases are shared with TRBD1. Trimming at V came to 5 bases and at J to 7 bases, leaving 11 bases not matched to a gene. Per germline, CDR1 SGHVS and CDR2 FQNEAQ. The CDR3 has 14 residues. Here the CDR3 reads CASSPTGAWGEQYF. Here the CDR3 DNA reads TGTGCCAGCAGCCCAACAGGGGCGTGGGGGGAGCAGTACTTC.

The chain links TRBV2 to TRBJ2-2; D remains unclear. The CDR3 loop spans 13 amino acids. V dropped 8 bases and J dropped 1 base, with 8 bases sitting between them. The germline V gene encodes CDR1 SNHLY and CDR2 FYNNEI. The CDR3 region has the DNA TGTGCCAGCGCACAGCTGAACACCGGGGAGCTGTTTTTT. Its translation is CASAQLNTGELFF.

The chain uses TRBV13 and TRBJ1-1; D is ambiguous. The CDR3 is made up of 15 amino acids. Trimming removed 7 bases from V and 1 base from J, with 16 bases in between. Germline CDR1 and CDR2: PRHDT and FYEKMQ (reference sequence). CDR3 DNA sequence: TGTGCCAGCAAGGCTTGGAGTAGGTGGAACACTGAAGCTTTCTTT. It codes for CASKAWSRWNTEAFF.

This clone appeared once. V usage is TRBV14 and J usage is TRBJ2-2, with 7 nucleotides matching TRBD2. Germline lookup yields CDR1 SGHDN and CDR2 FVKESK. The V and J ends lost 1 base and 6 bases, in that order; junction bases with no gene match: 11. This CDR3 is built from 17 residues. CDR3 residues: CASSQVFGLDLAGELFF. For the CDR3, the DNA is TGTGCCAGCAGCCAAGTATTTGGACTAGACCTGGCCGGGGAGCTGTTTTTT. Supplemented by reference TRBV14 and TRBJ2-2, the full variable domain reads EAGVTQFPSHSVIEKGQTVTLRCDPISGHDNLYWYRRVMGKEIKFLLHFVKESKQDESGMPNNRFLAERTGGTYSTLKVQPAELEDSGVYFCASSQVFGLDLAGELFFGEGSRLTVL.

To note about this clone: Other DNA sequences of this sample code for an identical CDR3. The chain links TRBV11-3 to TRBJ1-1, with D possibly being TRBD1 (5 bases). This CDR3 region has 13 residues. The ends were cut back, 1 base at V and 5 bases at J, with 8 bases in the middle. From germline, CDR1 is SGHNT and CDR2 YENEEA. CDR3 amino acids: CASSLGTGTEAFF. DNA for the CDR3: TGTGCCAGCAGCTTAGGTACAGGTACTGAAGCTTTCTTT. Full variable domain (outside the CDR3, taken from reference TRBV11-3 and TRBJ1-1): EAGVVQSPRYKIIEKKQPVAFWCNPISGHNTLYWYLQNLGQGPELLIRYENEEAVDDSQLPKDRFSAERLKGVDSTLKIQPAELGDSAVYLCASSLGTGTEAFFGQGTRLTVV.

The gene calls are TRBV7-8 and TRBJ2-2, with TRBD1 identical over 9 bases. The CDR3 is 16 residues long. Losses at the gene ends were 0 bases for V and 4 bases for J; bases not matched to a gene: 3. Germline CDR1 reads SGHVS; CDR2 reads FQNEAQ. The chain's CDR3 is CASSLAADRGTGELFF. The CDR3 DNA reads as TGTGCCAGCAGCTTAGCAGCGGACAGGGGCACCGGGGAGCTGTTTTTT.

V usage is TRBV13 and J usage is TRBJ2-7; TRBD1 matches at 11 bases. Germline V gene data show CDR1 as PRHDT and CDR2 as FYEKMQ (reference sequence). This CDR3 is 15 amino acids long. V shed 5 bases and J 1 base; nucleotides not matched to a gene: 4. The DNA of the CDR3 is TGTGCCAGCAGCGCCCGGGACAGGGGGTCCTACGAGCAGTACTTC. Translation: CASSARDRGSYEQYF.

The CDR3 region is CASSPTSGGGYEQYF. The CDR3 nucleotides read TGTGCCAGCAGCCCTACTAGCGGAGGAGGGTACGAGCAGTACTTC. This rearrangement joins TRBV7-6 to TRBJ2-7; 8 bases are shared with TRBD2. The CDR3 consists of 15 residues. V gave up 5 bases and J gave up 4 bases; unmatched junction bases: 10. CDR1 and CDR2 (germline): SGHVS, FNYEAQ.

The chain is built from TRBV5-4 and TRBJ2-7; D perhaps matches TRBD1 (5 bases). V lost 0 bases, J lost 3 bases, and 13 bases lay in between. Germline CDR1 and CDR2: SGHNT and YYREEE (reference sequence). CDR3 length equals 15 residues. As DNA, the CDR3 is TGTGCCAGCAGCTTGGTCGCTAGGGGCTTCTACGAGCAGTACTTC. It is translated as CASSLVARGFYEQYF. Filled out from reference TRBV5-4 and TRBJ2-7, the complete variable domain reads ETGVTQSPTHLIKTRGQQVTLRCSSQSGHNTVSWYQQALGQGPQFIFQYYREEENGRGNFPPRFSGLQFPNYSSELNVNALELDDSALYLCASSLVARGFYEQYFGPGTRLTVT.

J is TRBJ1-2 and V is TRBV14; possibly TRBD1 for D (5 bases). V was clipped by 0 bases and J by 8 bases, with 22 bases between them. CDR1 is SGHDN, CDR2 FVKESK, per germline. This CDR3 is 17 amino acids long. Here the CDR3 reads CASSQDWGPLMGEGYTF. For the CDR3, the DNA is TGTGCCAGCAGCCAAGATTGGGGACCCCTCATGGGAGAGGGCTACACCTTC.

The gene calls are TRBV21-1 and TRBJ2-7; the D call TRBD2 from the table was never checked on the DNA. TRBV21-1 is annotated as a pseudogene. The CDR3 has 16 amino acids. CDR3: CASSLAGPTAPYEQYF. CDR3 coding DNA: TGTGCCAGCAGCCTAGCGGGCCCCACCGCCCCCTACGAGCAGTACTTC.

This clone was recorded only once. This rearrangement joins TRBV7-9 to TRBJ1-2, with TRBD1 matching 12 bases. CDR1 is SEHNR, CDR2 FQNEAQ, per germline (reference sequence). J gave up 4 bases and V 5 bases, and 8 bases lay outside the gene matches. The CDR3 is 16 residues long. CDR3 DNA: TGTGCCAGCAGCCGGGCCCCGGGACAGGGGGCCTATGGCTACACCTTC. It yields the protein CASSRAPGQGAYGYTF.

This clone was observed once. The chain is built from TRBV30 and TRBJ2-7, with TRBD1 matching over 9 bases. This CDR3 region has 14 residues. CDR1 is GTSNPN, CDR2 SVGIG, per germline (reference sequence). The V segment lost 4 bases and the J segment 6 bases; nucleotides outside the gene matches: 10. CDR3 residues: CAWIPGQGFGEQYF. CDR3 sequence (DNA): TGTGCCTGGATCCCCGGACAGGGGTTTGGCGAGCAGTACTTC.

The chain carries TRBV2 and TRBJ2-1, with D possibly TRBD2 on 6 matching bases. Germline values: CDR1 SNHLY, CDR2 FYNNEI. Trimming pared 3 bases from V and 1 base from J, leaving 16 bases between. This CDR3 region has 17 residues. The CDR3 loop is CASSDERTTASYNEQFF. In DNA form, the CDR3 reads TGTGCCAGCAGTGACGAAAGGACTACCGCTTCCTACAATGAGCAGTTCTTC.

The CDR3 nucleotides read TGTGCCAGCAGCCCTACGGGTGGAGATACGCAGTATTTT. Translating it yields CASSPTGGDTQYF. The genes are TRBV14 and TRBJ2-3; the D is unclear. The CDR3 is 13 residues long. The germline gives CDR1 SGHDN, CDR2 FVKESK. The ends were cut back, 4 bases at V and 5 bases at J, with 10 bases in the middle. The whole variable domain, filled in from reference TRBV14 and TRBJ2-3, reads EAGVTQFPSHSVIEKGQTVTLRCDPISGHDNLYWYRRVMGKEIKFLLHFVKESKQDESGMPNNRFLAERTGGTYSTLKVQPAELEDSGVYFCASSPTGGDTQYFGPGTRLTVL.

The V gene is TRBV7-9, the J gene TRBJ2-7, with D possibly being TRBD2 (5 bases). The V and J ends lost 6 bases and 7 bases respectively, with 19 bases between them. In germline, CDR1 is SEHNR, CDR2 FQNEAQ (reference sequence). This CDR3 is built from 14 residues. The CDR3 region has the DNA TGTGCCAGCAGTCCTGCGGTCGGGGTGTGGGAGCAGTACTTC. Protein sequence: CASSPAVGVWEQYF.